Included here is one T cell receptor (beta chain) sequence, with context. The source of the sample is a study of blood T cell repertoires in COVID-19. Clones were sequenced by immunoSEQ multiplex PCR, and TCRdb holds only the in-frame ones, with some missing. Among more than 85,000 clones listed, 65% to 90% were seen once. In germline, CDR1 is SGHRS, CDR2 YFSETQ. This CDR3 region has 14 residues. V shed 1 base and J shed 2 bases, with 9 bases lying between them. J is TRBJ1-1 and V is TRBV5-1, with D uncertain. The TCR was taken from a middle-aged man with acute or convalescent COVID-19. Source material: peripheral blood. Here the CDR3 DNA reads TGCGCCAGCAGCTTGACAGAACTTAACACTGAAGCTTTCTTT. It specifies CASSLTELNTEAFF.